This TCR beta chain was sequenced during a study of tumor and adjacent non-tumor tissue in lung cancer. Overall study: The cohort had around twelve adenocarcinoma, a couple of squamous cell and 1 small cell patients. Aged about 30 to 76 years, patients included nine to ten men and five or six women with stage I to III disease.

No cell sorting was done before RNA was extracted from the tissue. More than 3 cm separated this lung sample from the edge of the tumor. Germline V gives CDR1 MNHEY, CDR2 SVGAGI. The CDR3 length is 16 residues. Unmatched junction bases numbered 10, after V lost 4 bases and J lost 2 bases. This clonotype was seen at least ten times. Three rounds of nested PCR, following a modified ARM-PCR protocol, produced the TCRbeta library. In TCRdb, the multiplex PCR reads were re-called with MiXCR into one record per CDR3 protein. The sample lists 90,000 to 120,000 distinct CDR3 sequences; 65% were seen once. V gene TRBV6-5 combines with J gene TRBJ2-7, with TRBD1 identical over 8 bases. The TCR was taken from a man aged 25 to 40 with non-small cell lung cancer. Sequencing was carried out using distant non-tumor lung tissue. CDR3 coding DNA: TGTGCCAGCAGTTCAAGACCAGGGGGCGAAACCTACGAGCAGTACTTC. Encoded protein: CASSSRPGGETYEQYF.